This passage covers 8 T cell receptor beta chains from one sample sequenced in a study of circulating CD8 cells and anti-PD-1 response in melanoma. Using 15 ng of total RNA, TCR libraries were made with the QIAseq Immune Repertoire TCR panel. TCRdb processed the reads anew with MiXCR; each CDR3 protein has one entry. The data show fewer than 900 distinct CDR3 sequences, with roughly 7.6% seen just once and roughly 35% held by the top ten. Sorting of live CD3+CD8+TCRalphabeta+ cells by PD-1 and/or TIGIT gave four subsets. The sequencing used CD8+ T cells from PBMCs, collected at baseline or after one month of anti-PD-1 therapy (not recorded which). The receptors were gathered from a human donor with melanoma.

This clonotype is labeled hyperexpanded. DNA for the CDR3: TGTGCCAGCAGCTCCGGCTCGGGGGCCTACAATGAGCAGTTCTTC. It translates to CASSSGSGAYNEQFF. The chain is built from TRBV7-2 and TRBJ2-1, with D possibly being TRBD2 (6 bases). CDR1 and CDR2 (germline): SGHTA, FQGNSA. V was trimmed by 4 bases and J by 2 bases, leaving 12 bases between them. This CDR3 spans 15 amino acids.

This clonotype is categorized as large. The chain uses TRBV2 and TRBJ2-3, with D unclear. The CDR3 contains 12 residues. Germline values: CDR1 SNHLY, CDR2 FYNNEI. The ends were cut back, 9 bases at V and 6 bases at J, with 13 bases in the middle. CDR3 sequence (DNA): TGTGCCAGGAGGCTACCCACGGATACGCAGTATTTT. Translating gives CARRLPTDTQYF.

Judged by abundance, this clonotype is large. The CDR3 sequence is CASRDRKGAHSNQPQHF. The CDR3 nucleotides are TGTGCCAGCAGGGACAGGAAGGGGGCTCATAGCAATCAGCCCCAGCATTTT. The V and J genes are TRBV27 and TRBJ1-5; 7 positions match TRBD1. The V gene's germline CDR1 is MNHEY and CDR2 SMNVEV (reference sequence). The CDR3 has 17 residues. The J segment lost 0 bases and the V segment lost 6 bases, leaving 11 bases of the junction unmatched.

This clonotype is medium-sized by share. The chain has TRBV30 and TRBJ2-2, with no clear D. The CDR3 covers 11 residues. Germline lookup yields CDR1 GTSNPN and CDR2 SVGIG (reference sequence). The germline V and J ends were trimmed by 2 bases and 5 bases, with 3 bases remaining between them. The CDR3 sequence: CAWSKTGELFF. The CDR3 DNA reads TGTGCCTGGAGTAAGACCGGGGAGCTGTTTTTT.

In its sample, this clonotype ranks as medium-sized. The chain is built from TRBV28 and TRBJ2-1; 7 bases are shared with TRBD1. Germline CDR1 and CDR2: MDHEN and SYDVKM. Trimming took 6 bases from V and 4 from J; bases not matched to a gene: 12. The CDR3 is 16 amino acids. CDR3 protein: CASSTRRDSLYNEQFF. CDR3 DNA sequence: TGTGCCAGCAGCACGCGACGGGACAGCTTATACAATGAGCAGTTCTTC.

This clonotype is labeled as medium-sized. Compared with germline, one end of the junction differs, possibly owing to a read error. CDR3 residues: CASSPGNGQFF. The CDR3 DNA reads TGCGCCAGCAGCCCGGGAAATGGGCAGTTCTTC. The J gene is TRBJ2-1, the V gene TRBV5-1; possible D gene TRBD2, 5 bases. The CDR3 is 11 amino acids. Germline V gene sequence: CDR1 SGHRS, CDR2 YFSETQ.

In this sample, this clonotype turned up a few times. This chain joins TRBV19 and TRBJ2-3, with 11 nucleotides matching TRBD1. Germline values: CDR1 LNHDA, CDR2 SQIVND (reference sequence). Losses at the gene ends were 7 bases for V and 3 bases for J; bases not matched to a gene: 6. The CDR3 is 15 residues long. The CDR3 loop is CASTPWDRGTDTQYF. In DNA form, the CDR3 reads TGTGCCAGTACCCCCTGGGACAGGGGGACAGATACGCAGTATTTT.

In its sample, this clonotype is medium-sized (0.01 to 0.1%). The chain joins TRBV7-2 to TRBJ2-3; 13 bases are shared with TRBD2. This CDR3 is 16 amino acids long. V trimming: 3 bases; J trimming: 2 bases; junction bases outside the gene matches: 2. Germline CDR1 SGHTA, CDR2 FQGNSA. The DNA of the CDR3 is TGTGCCAGCAGCTTGACTAGCGGGAGGTTCACAGATACGCAGTATTTT. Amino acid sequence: CASSLTSGRFTDTQYF. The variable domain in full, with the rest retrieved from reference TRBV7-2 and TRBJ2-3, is GAGVSQSPSNKVTEKGKDVELRCDPISGHTALYWYRQSLGQGLEFLIYFQGNSAPDKSGLPSDRFSAERTGGSVSTLTIQRTQQEDSAVYLCASSLTSGRFTDTQYFGPGTRLTVL.